The 18 T cell receptor beta chains given below trace back to one sample, sequenced in a study of blood T cell repertoires in COVID-19. TCRdb's table, derived via immunoSEQ multiplex PCR, lists solely in-frame clones and lacks some. The data contain about 100,000 clones, just over 85% of them singletons. The specimen sequenced was peripheral blood. These receptors were taken from a human donor in a cohort sampled during active COVID-19.

V is TRBV7-9 and J is TRBJ2-7; 7 nucleotides align to TRBD2. This CDR3 contains 15 residues. CDR1 SEHNR and CDR2 FQNEAQ come from the germline V gene (reference sequence). V lost 5 bases to trimming and J lost 2 bases; unmatched junction nucleotides: 9. The CDR3 here is CASSPLAATTYEQYF. Here the CDR3 DNA reads TGTGCCAGCAGCCCGCTAGCGGCCACCACCTACGAGCAGTACTTC.

This clone appeared once. The V gene is TRBV6-1, the J gene TRBJ2-7; no definite D call. Trimming pared 1 base from V and 1 base from J, leaving 11 bases between. This CDR3 comprises 15 residues. Germline V lookup: CDR1 MNHNS, CDR2 SASEGT. The CDR3 loop reads CASSEGPNISYEQYF. CDR3 sequence (DNA): TGTGCCAGCAGTGAAGGGCCCAACATTTCCTACGAGCAGTACTTC.

The chain employs TRBV19 and TRBJ1-2; TRBD1 is a possible D gene (5 bases). V gave up 5 bases and J gave up 3 bases, with 16 bases separating them. The germline V gene encodes CDR1 LNHDA and CDR2 SQIVND (reference sequence). The CDR3 totals 15 residues. CDR3 in DNA: TGTGCCAGTAGTTCAGGGATTACAAGTCACTATGGCTACACCTTC. This encodes CASSSGITSHYGYTF.

The chain has TRBV27 and TRBJ2-3; 14 positions agree with TRBD2. V trimming: 10 bases; J trimming: 4 bases; junction bases outside the gene matches: 25. Germline CDR1 and CDR2: MNHEY and SMNVEV (reference sequence). The CDR3 consists of 21 residues. CDR3 region: CANHDYKFPGLAGDTADTQYF. The CDR3 DNA is TGTGCCAACCATGACTACAAGTTCCCGGGACTAGCGGGGGATACGGCAGATACGCAGTATTTT.

V gene TRBV11-3 combines with J gene TRBJ2-7; D perhaps matches TRBD2 (5 bases). V lost 2 bases and J lost 0, with 11 bases in between. Germline V CDR1 and CDR2: SGHNT, YENEEA. The length of the CDR3 is 15 residues. As DNA, the CDR3 is TGTGCCAGCAGCTTATATCCGGGGAGCTCCTACGAGCAGTACTTC. This translates into CASSLYPGSSYEQYF. The full variable domain, rest sourced from reference TRBV11-3 and TRBJ2-7, is EAGVVQSPRYKIIEKKQPVAFWCNPISGHNTLYWYLQNLGQGPELLIRYENEEAVDDSQLPKDRFSAERLKGVDSTLKIQPAELGDSAVYLCASSLYPGSSYEQYFGPGTRLTVT.

This clone was recorded only once. The chain joins TRBV3-1 (or the pseudogene TRBV3-2) to TRBJ2-1; D gene ambiguous. The CDR3 consists of 12 residues. CDR1 and CDR2 (germline): LGHDT, YNNKEL (reference sequence). V was trimmed by 1 base and J by 8 bases, leaving 6 bases between them. CDR3: CASSQVRDEQFF. The CDR3 DNA reads TGTGCCAGCAGCCAAGTTCGAGATGAGCAGTTCTTC.

This sequence joins TRBV18 and TRBJ1-4; no clear D gene. CDR3 length equals 12 residues. The V end was cut by 6 bases, the J end by 10 bases, with 12 bases between. Germline values: CDR1 KGHSH, CDR2 LQKENI. This CDR3 is CASSPDIGKLFF. The CDR3 DNA reads TGTGCCAGCTCTCCCGACATCGGAAAACTGTTTTTT.

The rearrangement links TRBV12-3 or TRBV12-4 to TRBJ2-7; D gene ambiguous. V shed 6 bases and J shed 0 bases, with 3 bases lying between them. This CDR3 is built from 11 residues. The CDR3 coding sequence is TGTGCCAGCAGCAGCTCCTACGAGCAGTACTTC. Its protein is CASSSSYEQYF.

The chain couples TRBV27 to TRBJ2-1, with D maybe TRBD2 (6 bases). Per the germline V gene, CDR1 is MNHEY and CDR2 is SMNVEV (reference sequence). V gave up 1 base and J gave up 0 bases, with 10 bases separating them. The CDR3 spans 16 residues. The CDR3 spells CASSLLGLSSYNEQFF. CDR3 DNA sequence: TGTGCCAGCAGTTTATTGGGACTCAGCTCCTACAATGAGCAGTTCTTC.

The rearrangement uses TRBV7-9 and TRBJ2-3; 10 bases map to TRBD1. The germline CDR1 and CDR2 sequences are SEHNR and FQNEAQ (reference sequence). The V and J ends lost 5 bases and 3 bases, in that order; junction bases with no gene match: 5. The CDR3 covers 15 residues. As DNA, the CDR3 is TGTGCCAGCAGCACCGGGACAGGGGTTACAGATACGCAGTATTTT. It yields the protein CASSTGTGVTDTQYF.

V and J are TRBV2 and TRBJ2-1; 9 bases map to TRBD1. The CDR3 extends over 16 amino acids. Germline CDR1 reads SNHLY; CDR2 reads FYNNEI. The junction had 8 bases not matched to a gene; V was cut back by 6 bases and J by 2 bases. CDR3 amino acids: CASSDSDRGTYNEQFF. CDR3 DNA: TGTGCCAGCAGCGATTCGGACAGGGGCACCTACAATGAGCAGTTCTTC.

This chain connects TRBV27 to TRBJ2-7; D is perhaps TRBD1 (6 bases). The V and J ends lost 5 bases and 1 base respectively, with 9 bases between them. The V gene's germline CDR1 is MNHEY and CDR2 SMNVEV (reference sequence). The CDR3 is 13 residues long. The CDR3 loop reads CASSRTESYEQYF. DNA of the CDR3: TGTGCCAGCAGTCGGACAGAATCCTACGAGCAGTACTTC.

The genes are TRBV29-1 and TRBJ1-3; D is unclear. Trimming took 4 bases from V and 0 from J, leaving 10 bases between them. CDR1 and CDR2 (germline): SQVTM, ANQGSEA. CDR3 length equals 14 residues. In DNA form, the CDR3 reads TGCAGCGTTGGAGTGGTGAACTCTGGAAACACCATATATTTT. This sequence encodes CSVGVVNSGNTIYF.

The V and J genes are TRBV11-3 and TRBJ2-1; D is perhaps TRBD1 (6 bases). V shed 2 bases and J shed 5 bases, with 7 bases lying between them. Germline assignment: CDR1 SGHNT and CDR2 YENEEA. The CDR3 sequence is 13 residues long. Here the CDR3 DNA reads TGTGCCAGCAGCTTAAACAGGGACAATGAGCAGTTCTTC. Translation gives CASSLNRDNEQFF.

The chain is built from TRBV7-9 and TRBJ2-5, with 8 bases fitting TRBD2. From germline, CDR1 is SEHNR and CDR2 FQNEAQ (reference sequence). The ends lost 2 bases at V and 4 bases at J; junction bases unmatched: 6. This CDR3 comprises 15 residues. CDR3 region: CASSLYSGSGETQYF. For the CDR3, the DNA is TGTGCCAGCAGCTTATACAGCGGGAGCGGAGAGACCCAGTACTTC.

V is TRBV11-2 and J is TRBJ2-5, with 7 bases aligning to TRBD1. Germline CDR1 reads SGHAT; CDR2 reads FQNNGV. V was pared by 1 base and J by 5 bases, with 13 bases of the junction left unmatched. The CDR3 is 17 residues long. CDR3 sequence (DNA): TGTGCCAGCAGCTTAGGAACAGGGGCAGGGGAAGGGGAGACCCAGTACTTC. Its protein product is CASSLGTGAGEGETQYF.

The chain joins TRBV9 to TRBJ2-1; D is perhaps TRBD2 (5 bases). This CDR3 spans 15 amino acids. V lost 0 bases, J lost 2 bases, and 9 bases lay in between. In germline, CDR1 is SGDLS, CDR2 YYNGEE. The CDR3 is CASSVVGETYNEQFF. In DNA form, the CDR3 reads TGTGCCAGCAGCGTAGTCGGGGAGACCTACAATGAGCAGTTCTTC.

This chain connects TRBV9 to TRBJ2-3, with TRBD2 identical over 7 bases. The ends lost 1 base at V and 6 bases at J; junction bases unmatched: 11. CDR3 length: 16 amino acids. Germline V lookup: CDR1 SGDLS, CDR2 YYNGEE. CDR3 sequence reads: CASSVRGGSPDDTQYF. The CDR3 region has the DNA TGTGCCAGCAGCGTACGAGGCGGGAGCCCCGATGATACGCAGTATTTT.